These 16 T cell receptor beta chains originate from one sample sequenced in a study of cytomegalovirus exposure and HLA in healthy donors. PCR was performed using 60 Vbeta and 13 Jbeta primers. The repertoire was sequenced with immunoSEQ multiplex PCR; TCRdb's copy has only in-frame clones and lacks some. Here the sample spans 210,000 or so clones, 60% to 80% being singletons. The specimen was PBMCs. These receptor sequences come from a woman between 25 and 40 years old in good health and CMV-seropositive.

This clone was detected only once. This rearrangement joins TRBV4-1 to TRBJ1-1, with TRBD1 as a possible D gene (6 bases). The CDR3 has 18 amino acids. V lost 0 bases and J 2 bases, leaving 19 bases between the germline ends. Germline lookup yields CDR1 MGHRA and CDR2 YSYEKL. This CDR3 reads CASSQDATGRVGNTEAFF. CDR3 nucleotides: TGCGCCAGCAGCCAAGATGCCACAGGGAGAGTCGGTAACACTGAAGCTTTCTTT.

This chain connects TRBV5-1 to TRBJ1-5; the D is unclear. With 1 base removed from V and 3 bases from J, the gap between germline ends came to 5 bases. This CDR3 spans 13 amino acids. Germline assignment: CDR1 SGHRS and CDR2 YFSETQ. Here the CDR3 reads CASSLTTNQPQHF. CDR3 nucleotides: TGCGCCAGCAGCTTGACAACCAATCAGCCCCAGCATTTT.

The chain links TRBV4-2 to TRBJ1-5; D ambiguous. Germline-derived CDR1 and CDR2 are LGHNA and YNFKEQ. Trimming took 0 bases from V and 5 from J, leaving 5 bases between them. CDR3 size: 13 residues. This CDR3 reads CASSQDVYQPQHF. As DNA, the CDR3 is TGTGCCAGCAGCCAAGACGTGTATCAGCCCCAGCATTTT.

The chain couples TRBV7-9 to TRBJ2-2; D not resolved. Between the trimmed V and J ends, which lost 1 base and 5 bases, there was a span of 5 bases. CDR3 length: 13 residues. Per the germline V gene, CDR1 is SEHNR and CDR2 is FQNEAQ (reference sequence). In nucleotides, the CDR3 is TGTGCCAGCAGCTTAGGAGAGACCGGGGAGCTGTTTTTT. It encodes CASSLGETGELFF.

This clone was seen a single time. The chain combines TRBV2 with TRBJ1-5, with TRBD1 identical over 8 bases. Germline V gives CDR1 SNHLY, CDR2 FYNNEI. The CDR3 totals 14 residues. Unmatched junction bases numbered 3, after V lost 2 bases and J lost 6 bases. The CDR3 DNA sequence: TGTGCCAGCAGTGAAAGGACAGGGAGTCAGCCCCAGCATTTT. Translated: CASSERTGSQPQHF.

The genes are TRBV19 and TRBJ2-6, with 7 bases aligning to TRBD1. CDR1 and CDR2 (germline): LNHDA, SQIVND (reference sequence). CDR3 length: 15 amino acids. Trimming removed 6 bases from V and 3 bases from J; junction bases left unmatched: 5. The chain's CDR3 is CASSDRAIGANVLTF. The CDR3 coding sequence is TGTGCCAGTAGCGACAGGGCGATTGGGGCCAACGTCCTGACTTTC.

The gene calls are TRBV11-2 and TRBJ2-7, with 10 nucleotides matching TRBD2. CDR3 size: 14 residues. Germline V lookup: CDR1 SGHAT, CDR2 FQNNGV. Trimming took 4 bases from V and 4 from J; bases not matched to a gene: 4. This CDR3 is CASSSSSGRYEQYF. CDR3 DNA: TGTGCCAGCAGCTCGAGTAGCGGGAGGTACGAGCAGTACTTC.

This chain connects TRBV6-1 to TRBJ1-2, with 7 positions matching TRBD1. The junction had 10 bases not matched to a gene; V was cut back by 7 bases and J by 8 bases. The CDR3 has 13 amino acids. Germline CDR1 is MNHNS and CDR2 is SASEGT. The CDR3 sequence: CASIATGMGGYTF. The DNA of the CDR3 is TGTGCCAGCATTGCGACAGGGATGGGAGGCTACACCTTC.

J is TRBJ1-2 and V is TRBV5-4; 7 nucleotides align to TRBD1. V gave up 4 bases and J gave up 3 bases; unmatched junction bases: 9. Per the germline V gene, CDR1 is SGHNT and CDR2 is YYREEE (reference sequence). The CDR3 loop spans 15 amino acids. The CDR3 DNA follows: TGTGCCAGCAGCATTTTCGACAGGGACGACTATGGCTACACCTTC. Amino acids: CASSIFDRDDYGYTF.

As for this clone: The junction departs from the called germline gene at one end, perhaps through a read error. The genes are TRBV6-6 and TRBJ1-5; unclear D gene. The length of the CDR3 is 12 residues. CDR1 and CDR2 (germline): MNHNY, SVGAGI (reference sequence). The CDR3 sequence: CASSGNGISPSF. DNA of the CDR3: TGTGCCAGCAGTGGGAACGGGATATCTCCCTCATTT.

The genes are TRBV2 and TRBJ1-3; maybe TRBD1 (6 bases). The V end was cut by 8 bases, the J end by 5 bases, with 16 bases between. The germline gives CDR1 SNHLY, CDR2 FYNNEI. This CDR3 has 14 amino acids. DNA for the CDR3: TGTGCCAGCCTCAGGGGAGAGATCAGAAACACCATATATTTT. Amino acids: CASLRGEIRNTIYF.

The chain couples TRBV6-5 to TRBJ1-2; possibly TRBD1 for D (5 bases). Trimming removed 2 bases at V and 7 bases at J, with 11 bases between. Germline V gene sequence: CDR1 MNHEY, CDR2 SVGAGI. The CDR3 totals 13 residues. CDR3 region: CASSYSGGGGYTF. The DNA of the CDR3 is TGTGCCAGCAGTTACAGCGGGGGTGGTGGCTACACCTTC.

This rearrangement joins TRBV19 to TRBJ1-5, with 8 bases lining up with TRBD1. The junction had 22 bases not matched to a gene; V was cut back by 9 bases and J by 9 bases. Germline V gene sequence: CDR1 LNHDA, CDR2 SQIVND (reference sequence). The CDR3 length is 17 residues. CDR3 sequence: CASRGQGRRSNDRPQHF. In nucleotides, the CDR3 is TGTGCCAGCAGAGGACAGGGACGGAGGTCAAATGATCGGCCCCAGCATTTT.

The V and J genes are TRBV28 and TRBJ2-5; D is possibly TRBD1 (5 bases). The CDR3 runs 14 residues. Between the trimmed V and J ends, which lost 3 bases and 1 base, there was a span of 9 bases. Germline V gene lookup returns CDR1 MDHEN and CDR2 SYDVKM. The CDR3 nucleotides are TGTGCCAGCAGTTTTGACAGACCCCAAGAGACCCAGTACTTC. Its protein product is CASSFDRPQETQYF.

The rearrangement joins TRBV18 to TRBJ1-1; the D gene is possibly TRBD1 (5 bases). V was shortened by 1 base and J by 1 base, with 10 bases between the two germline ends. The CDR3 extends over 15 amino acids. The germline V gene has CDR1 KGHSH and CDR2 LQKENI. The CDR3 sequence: CASSPRRTTNTEAFF. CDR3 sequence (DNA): TGTGCCAGCTCACCACGAAGGACAACGAACACTGAAGCTTTCTTT.

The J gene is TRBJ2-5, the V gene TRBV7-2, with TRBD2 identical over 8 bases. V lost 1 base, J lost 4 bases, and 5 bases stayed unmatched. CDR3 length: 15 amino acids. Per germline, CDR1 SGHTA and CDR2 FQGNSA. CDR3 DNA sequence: TGTGCCAGCAGCTTAGTCAGCGGGGGCCTAGAGACCCAGTACTTC. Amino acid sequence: CASSLVSGGLETQYF.